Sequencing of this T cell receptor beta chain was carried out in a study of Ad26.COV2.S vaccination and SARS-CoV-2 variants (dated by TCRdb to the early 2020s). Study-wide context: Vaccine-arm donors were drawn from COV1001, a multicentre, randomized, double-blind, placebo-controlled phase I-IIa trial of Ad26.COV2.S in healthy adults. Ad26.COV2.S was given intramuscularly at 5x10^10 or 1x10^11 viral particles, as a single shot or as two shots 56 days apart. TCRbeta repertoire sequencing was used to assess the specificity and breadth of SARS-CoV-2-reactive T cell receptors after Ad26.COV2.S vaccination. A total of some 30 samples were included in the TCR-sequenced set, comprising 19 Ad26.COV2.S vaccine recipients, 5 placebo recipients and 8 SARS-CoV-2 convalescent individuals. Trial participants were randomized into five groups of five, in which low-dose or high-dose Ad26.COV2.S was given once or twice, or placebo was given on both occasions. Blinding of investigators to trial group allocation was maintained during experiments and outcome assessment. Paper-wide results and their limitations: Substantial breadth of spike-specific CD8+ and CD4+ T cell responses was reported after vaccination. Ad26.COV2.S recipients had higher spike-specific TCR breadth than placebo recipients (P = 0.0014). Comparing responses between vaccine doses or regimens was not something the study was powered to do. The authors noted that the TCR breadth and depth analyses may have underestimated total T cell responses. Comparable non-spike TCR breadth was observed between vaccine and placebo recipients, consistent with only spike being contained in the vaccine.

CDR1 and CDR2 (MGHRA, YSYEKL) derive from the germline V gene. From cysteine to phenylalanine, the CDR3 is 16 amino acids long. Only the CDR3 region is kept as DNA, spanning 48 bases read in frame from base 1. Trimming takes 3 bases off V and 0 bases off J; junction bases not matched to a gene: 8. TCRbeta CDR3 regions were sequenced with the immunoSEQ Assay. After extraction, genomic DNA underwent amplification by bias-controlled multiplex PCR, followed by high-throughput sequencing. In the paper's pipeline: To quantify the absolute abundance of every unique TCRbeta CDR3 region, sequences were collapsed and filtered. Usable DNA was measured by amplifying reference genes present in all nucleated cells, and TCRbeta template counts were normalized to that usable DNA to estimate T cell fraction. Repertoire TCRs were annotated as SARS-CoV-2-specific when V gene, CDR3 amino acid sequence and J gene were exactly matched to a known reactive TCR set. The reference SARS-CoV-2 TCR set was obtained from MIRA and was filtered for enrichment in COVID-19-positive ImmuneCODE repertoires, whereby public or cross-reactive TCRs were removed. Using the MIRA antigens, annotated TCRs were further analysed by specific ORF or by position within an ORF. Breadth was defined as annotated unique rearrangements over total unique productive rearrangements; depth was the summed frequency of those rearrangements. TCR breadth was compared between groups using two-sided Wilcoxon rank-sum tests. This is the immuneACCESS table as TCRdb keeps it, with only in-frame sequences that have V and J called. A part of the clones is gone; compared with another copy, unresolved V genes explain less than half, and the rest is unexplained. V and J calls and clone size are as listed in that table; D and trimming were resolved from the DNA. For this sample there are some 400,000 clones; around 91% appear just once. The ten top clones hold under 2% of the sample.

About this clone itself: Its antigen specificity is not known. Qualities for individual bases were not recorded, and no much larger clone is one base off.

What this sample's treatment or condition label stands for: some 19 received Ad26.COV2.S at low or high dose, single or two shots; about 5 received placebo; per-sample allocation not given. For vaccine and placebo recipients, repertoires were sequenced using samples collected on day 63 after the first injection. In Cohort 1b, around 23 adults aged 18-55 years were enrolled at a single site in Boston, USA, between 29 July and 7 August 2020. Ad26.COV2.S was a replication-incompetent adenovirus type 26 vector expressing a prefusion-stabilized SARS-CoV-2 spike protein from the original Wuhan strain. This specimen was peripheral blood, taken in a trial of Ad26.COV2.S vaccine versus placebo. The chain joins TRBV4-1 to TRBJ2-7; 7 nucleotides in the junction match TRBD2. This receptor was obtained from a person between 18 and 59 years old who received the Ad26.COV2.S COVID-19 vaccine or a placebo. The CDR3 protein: CASSQGGVLSSYEQYF. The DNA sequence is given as TGCGCCAGCAGCCAGGGGGGGGTACTCAGCTCCTACGAGCAGTACTTC.